Each of the 13 T cell receptor beta chains below was sequenced from the same sample in a study of cytomegalovirus exposure and HLA in healthy donors. With 60 Vbeta and 13 Jbeta primers, the PCR was carried out. Clones were read by immunoSEQ multiplex PCR, and TCRdb kept only the in-frame ones, dropping some. The sample gives 95,000 to 150,000 clones, roughly 80% of which show up once; 3.6% is in the top ten. The sequenced material came from PBMCs. These receptors came from a woman in her thirties or forties in good health and CMV-seropositive.

J is TRBJ2-5 and V is TRBV28, with D possibly TRBD2 on 5 matching bases. The J call is doubtful: the DNA matches TRBJ2-7 better. The CDR3 spans 15 residues. Germline V gene lookup returns CDR1 MDHEN and CDR2 SYDVKM. CDR3 residues: CASTPLSGTTYEQYF. The CDR3 nucleotides read TGTGCCAGCACCCCTTTAAGCGGTACTACCTACGAGCAGTACTTC.

This chain links TRBV4-1 with TRBJ1-2; 9 nucleotides align to TRBD1. Losses at the gene ends were 1 base for V and 4 bases for J; bases not matched to a gene: 7. Germline CDR1 is MGHRA and CDR2 is YSYEKL. The CDR3 runs to 16 residues. The CDR3 is CASSQAGTGNGYGYTF. CDR3 DNA: TGCGCCAGCAGCCAAGCCGGGACAGGGAACGGCTATGGCTACACCTTC.

The V call is TRBV9, the J call TRBJ2-1; D is unclear. CDR1 and CDR2 (germline): SGDLS, YYNGEE. V lost 4 bases to trimming and J lost 9 bases, with 17 bases between them. The CDR3 runs to 14 residues. Written as DNA, the CDR3 is TGTGCCAGCAGCCCAACCGGTTCGTCGAGTGAGCAGTTCTTC. It is translated as CASSPTGSSSEQFF.

V is TRBV4-1 and J is TRBJ1-2, with 11 bases that match TRBD1. The CDR3 runs to 16 residues. Germline lookup yields CDR1 MGHRA and CDR2 YSYEKL. V gave up 0 bases and J gave up 5 bases; unmatched junction bases: 5. The CDR3 coding sequence is TGCGCCAGCAGCCAAGACCCGGGACAGGGGGTTTATGGCTACACCTTC. As protein: CASSQDPGQGVYGYTF.

Only one count was recorded for this clone. This chain links TRBV7-2 with TRBJ1-2; no clear D. The CDR3 has 15 amino acids. The germline V and J ends were trimmed by 4 bases and 1 base, with 13 bases remaining between them. Germline loops: CDR1 SGHTA, CDR2 FQGNSA. The CDR3 reads CASSSFATGNYGYTF. In DNA form, the CDR3 reads TGTGCCAGCAGCTCCTTCGCGACGGGTAACTATGGCTACACCTTC.

The table lists this clone with a count of one. The CDR3 bases are TGCGCCAGCAGCCAAGGGACAGGGTCCTACAATGAGCAGTTCTTC. Protein sequence: CASSQGTGSYNEQFF. This chain joins TRBV4-1 and TRBJ2-1; 8 bases are shared with TRBD1. V trimming: 1 base; J trimming: 1 base; junction bases outside the gene matches: 0. The CDR3 loop spans 15 amino acids. The germline V gene encodes CDR1 MGHRA and CDR2 YSYEKL.

This chain uses TRBV4-1 with TRBJ1-5; D call uncertain. The CDR3 extends over 15 amino acids. CDR1 and CDR2 from the germline V gene are MGHRA and YSYEKL. The V end was cut by 4 bases, the J end by 6 bases, with 16 bases between. In nucleotides, the CDR3 is TGCGCCAGCAGCCGGCTCACCGGCGGCCTTCAGCCCCAGCATTTT. Residues: CASSRLTGGLQPQHF.

The chain combines TRBV21-1 with TRBJ1-5; no DNA check was done on the table's D call, TRBD1. TRBV21-1 is noted as a pseudogene. The CDR3 is made up of 15 amino acids. The CDR3 here is CASSNSDRYNQPQHF. Written as DNA, the CDR3 is TGTGCCAGCAGCAACTCGGACAGGTACAATCAGCCCCAGCATTTT.

This chain uses TRBV6-1 with TRBJ2-5; D unresolved. Trimming removed 6 bases at V and 3 bases at J, with 11 bases between. Germline CDR1 reads MNHNS; CDR2 reads SASEGT. The CDR3 is 13 amino acids. The CDR3 DNA reads TGTGCCAGCAGCCCACAATTAAAAGAGACCCAGTACTTC. Translated, it gives CASSPQLKETQYF.

This chain joins TRBV9 and TRBJ2-2; possibly TRBD2 for D (5 bases). Trimming removed 3 bases at V and 7 bases at J, with 13 bases between. Germline CDR1 reads SGDLS; CDR2 reads YYNGEE. This CDR3 has 14 residues. The CDR3 nucleotides are TGTGCCAGCAGCGAGAAAGGGAGTGGCGGGGAGCTGTTTTTT. This encodes CASSEKGSGGELFF.

The V gene is TRBV7-9, the J gene TRBJ2-5; weak D call: TRBD2 (5 bases). Deletions cut 3 bases from V and 4 bases from J, with 9 bases between. Germline assignment: CDR1 SEHNR and CDR2 FQNEAQ (reference sequence). This CDR3 is 13 amino acids long. This chain's CDR3 is CASSFSSGETQYF. The CDR3, as DNA: TGTGCCAGCAGCTTTTCCAGCGGAGAGACCCAGTACTTC.

This clone turned up a few times. The chain employs TRBV5-6 and TRBJ1-2, with TRBD1 matching 7 bases. After removal of 4 bases from V and 3 bases from J, the junction contained 3 bases not matched to a gene. This CDR3 region has 13 residues. CDR1 is SGHDT and CDR2 is YYEEEE in the germline V gene. The CDR3 DNA reads TGTGCCAGCAGCCCCGACAGGGACTATGGCTACACCTTC. Translation gives CASSPDRDYGYTF.

CDR3 coding DNA: TGTGCCAGCAGTTCAGGGGGCTTTTTGACCGGGGAGCTGTTTTTT. Translation gives CASSSGGFLTGELFF. This sequence joins TRBV27 and TRBJ2-2; TRBD1 aligns across 8 bases. Germline CDR1 and CDR2: MNHEY and SMNVEV (reference sequence). The CDR3 runs to 15 residues. After removal of 4 bases from V and 5 bases from J, the junction contained 6 bases not matched to a gene.